One sample yielded the 7 T cell receptor beta chains listed below, sequenced in a study of human T cells and chemical hapten exposure. Time point in this sample: patch test 2, 6 weeks after DPC sensitization. As to treatment: therapeutic diphenylcyclopropenone sensitization with weekly scalp DPC. MiXCR, applied by TCRdb to the RACE reads, yields one record per CDR3 protein. The sample consists of around 130,000 distinct CDR3 sequences, roughly 10% of them appearing once. The sample in question was whole blood, obtained in connection with sensitization to the hapten diphenylcyclopropenone (DPC). The receptors originated from a woman in her 50s with alopecia areata. Some clones in this sample may be carry-over from other donors' samples.

The chain uses TRBV5-1 and TRBJ2-7, with TRBD1 matching over 9 bases. The V gene's germline CDR1 is SGHRS and CDR2 YFSETQ. V lost 1 base to trimming and J lost 6 bases; unmatched junction nucleotides: 11. The CDR3 is made up of 16 amino acids. As DNA, the CDR3 is TGCGCCAGCAGCTTGACGGTATTGGGACAGGGAGGCGAGCAGTACTTC. The encoded protein is CASSLTVLGQGGEQYF.

The gene calls are TRBV2 and TRBJ1-1, with D possibly being TRBD1 (5 bases). CDR1 is SNHLY and CDR2 is FYNNEI in the germline V gene. The CDR3 consists of 15 residues. Trimming shortened V by 2 bases and J by 3 bases, and 13 bases separated the two germline ends. The CDR3 bases are TGTGCCAGCAGTGAATGGGCGGGAGGGGACACTGAAGCTTTCTTT. The encoded protein is CASSEWAGGDTEAFF.

This clonotype was detected a few times. The chain couples TRBV28 to TRBJ2-5; 8 nucleotides align to TRBD1. Looked up from germline, CDR1 is MDHEN and CDR2 is SYDVKM. This CDR3 spans 17 amino acids. V shed 4 bases, J shed 2 bases, and the junction held 12 bases outside the gene matches. The CDR3 sequence is CASSSHQGDRHQETQYF. CDR3 sequence (DNA): TGTGCCAGCAGTTCCCACCAAGGGGACAGGCATCAAGAGACCCAGTACTTC.

The rearrangement uses TRBV28 and TRBJ2-1; D is ambiguous. The CDR3 extends over 12 amino acids. The V gene lost 5 bases and the J gene lost 12 bases, with 14 bases spanning the gap. Per germline, CDR1 MDHEN and CDR2 SYDVKM. CDR3 residues: CASSDPTFGQFF. As DNA, the CDR3 is TGTGCCAGCAGTGACCCAACCTTCGGGCAGTTCTTC.

This sequence joins TRBV5-1 and TRBJ2-6; weak D call: TRBD1 (6 bases). Germline CDR1 is SGHRS and CDR2 is YFSETQ. The CDR3 loop spans 13 amino acids. Trimming pared 4 bases from V and 10 bases from J, leaving 12 bases between. The CDR3 is CASSPGQSNVLTF. DNA of the CDR3: TGCGCCAGCAGCCCCGGACAGTCGAACGTCCTGACTTTC.

The sample holds a few counts of this clonotype. The chain is built from TRBV29-1 and TRBJ2-7; TRBD2 matches 8 bases. The germline V gene encodes CDR1 SQVTM and CDR2 ANQGSEA. The CDR3 contains 12 residues. Trimming cost V 7 bases and J 3 bases; bases outside gene matches: 5. The CDR3: CSAGGDLYEQYF. CDR3 in DNA: TGCAGCGCCGGGGGGGACCTCTACGAGCAGTACTTC.

This clonotype was picked up many times. The rearrangement uses TRBV5-5 and TRBJ2-7; D might be TRBD1 or TRBD2, each matching 5 bases. The CDR3 contains 15 residues. Looked up from germline, CDR1 is SGHKS and CDR2 is YYEKEE (reference sequence). Trimming shortened V by 0 bases and J by 3 bases, and 13 bases separated the two germline ends. As DNA, the CDR3 is TGTGCCAGCAGCTTGGCGAGGGGTACTGGCTACGAGCAGTACTTC. It yields the protein CASSLARGTGYEQYF.